The rows below give T cell receptor beta chains drawn from one sample of a study of T cell repertoires in aging, cancer and after chemotherapy. TCRdb analysed the multiplex PCR reads with MiXCR anew, one entry per CDR3 protein. The sample includes over 8,000 distinct CDR3 sequences, 30% to 40% seen only once; the top ten take roughly 1.5%. The sample comprised blood. Receptors originate from a human donor in good health. The CDR3 runs from the conserved cysteine through the conserved F or W.

TRBJ2-1 TRBV6-5 CASSYPSGGAVNEQFF
TRBJ1-5 TRBV28 CASSSGTHGLNQPQHF
TRBJ1-5 TRBV20-1 CSARAPTGGNQPQHF
TRBJ2-3 TRBV6-1 CASSLLGFYTDTQYF
TRBJ2-7 TRBV11-2 CASSLEQHGEQYF
TRBJ2-3 TRBV7-9 CASSLDWEDTQYF
TRBJ2-2 TRBV15 CATSRDSRTGELFF
TRBJ2-7 TRBV6-1 CASSEVYGRYEQYF
TRBJ1-4 TRBV18 CASSPPQPEKKLFF
TRBJ1-1 TRBV20-1 CSALWRTEAFF
TRBJ1-6 TRBV20-1 CSARQGTWSPLHF
TRBJ1-5 TRBV6-1 CASSRQGRNQPQHF
TRBJ1-2 TRBV20-1 CNARVYGYTF
TRBJ1-5 TRBV30 CAWAGNPGQPQHF
TRBJ2-2 TRBV30 CAWKQDTGELFF
TRBJ1-1 TRBV19 CASSIRGAPNTEAFF
TRBJ2-6 TRBV11-1 CASSWETSSGANVLTF